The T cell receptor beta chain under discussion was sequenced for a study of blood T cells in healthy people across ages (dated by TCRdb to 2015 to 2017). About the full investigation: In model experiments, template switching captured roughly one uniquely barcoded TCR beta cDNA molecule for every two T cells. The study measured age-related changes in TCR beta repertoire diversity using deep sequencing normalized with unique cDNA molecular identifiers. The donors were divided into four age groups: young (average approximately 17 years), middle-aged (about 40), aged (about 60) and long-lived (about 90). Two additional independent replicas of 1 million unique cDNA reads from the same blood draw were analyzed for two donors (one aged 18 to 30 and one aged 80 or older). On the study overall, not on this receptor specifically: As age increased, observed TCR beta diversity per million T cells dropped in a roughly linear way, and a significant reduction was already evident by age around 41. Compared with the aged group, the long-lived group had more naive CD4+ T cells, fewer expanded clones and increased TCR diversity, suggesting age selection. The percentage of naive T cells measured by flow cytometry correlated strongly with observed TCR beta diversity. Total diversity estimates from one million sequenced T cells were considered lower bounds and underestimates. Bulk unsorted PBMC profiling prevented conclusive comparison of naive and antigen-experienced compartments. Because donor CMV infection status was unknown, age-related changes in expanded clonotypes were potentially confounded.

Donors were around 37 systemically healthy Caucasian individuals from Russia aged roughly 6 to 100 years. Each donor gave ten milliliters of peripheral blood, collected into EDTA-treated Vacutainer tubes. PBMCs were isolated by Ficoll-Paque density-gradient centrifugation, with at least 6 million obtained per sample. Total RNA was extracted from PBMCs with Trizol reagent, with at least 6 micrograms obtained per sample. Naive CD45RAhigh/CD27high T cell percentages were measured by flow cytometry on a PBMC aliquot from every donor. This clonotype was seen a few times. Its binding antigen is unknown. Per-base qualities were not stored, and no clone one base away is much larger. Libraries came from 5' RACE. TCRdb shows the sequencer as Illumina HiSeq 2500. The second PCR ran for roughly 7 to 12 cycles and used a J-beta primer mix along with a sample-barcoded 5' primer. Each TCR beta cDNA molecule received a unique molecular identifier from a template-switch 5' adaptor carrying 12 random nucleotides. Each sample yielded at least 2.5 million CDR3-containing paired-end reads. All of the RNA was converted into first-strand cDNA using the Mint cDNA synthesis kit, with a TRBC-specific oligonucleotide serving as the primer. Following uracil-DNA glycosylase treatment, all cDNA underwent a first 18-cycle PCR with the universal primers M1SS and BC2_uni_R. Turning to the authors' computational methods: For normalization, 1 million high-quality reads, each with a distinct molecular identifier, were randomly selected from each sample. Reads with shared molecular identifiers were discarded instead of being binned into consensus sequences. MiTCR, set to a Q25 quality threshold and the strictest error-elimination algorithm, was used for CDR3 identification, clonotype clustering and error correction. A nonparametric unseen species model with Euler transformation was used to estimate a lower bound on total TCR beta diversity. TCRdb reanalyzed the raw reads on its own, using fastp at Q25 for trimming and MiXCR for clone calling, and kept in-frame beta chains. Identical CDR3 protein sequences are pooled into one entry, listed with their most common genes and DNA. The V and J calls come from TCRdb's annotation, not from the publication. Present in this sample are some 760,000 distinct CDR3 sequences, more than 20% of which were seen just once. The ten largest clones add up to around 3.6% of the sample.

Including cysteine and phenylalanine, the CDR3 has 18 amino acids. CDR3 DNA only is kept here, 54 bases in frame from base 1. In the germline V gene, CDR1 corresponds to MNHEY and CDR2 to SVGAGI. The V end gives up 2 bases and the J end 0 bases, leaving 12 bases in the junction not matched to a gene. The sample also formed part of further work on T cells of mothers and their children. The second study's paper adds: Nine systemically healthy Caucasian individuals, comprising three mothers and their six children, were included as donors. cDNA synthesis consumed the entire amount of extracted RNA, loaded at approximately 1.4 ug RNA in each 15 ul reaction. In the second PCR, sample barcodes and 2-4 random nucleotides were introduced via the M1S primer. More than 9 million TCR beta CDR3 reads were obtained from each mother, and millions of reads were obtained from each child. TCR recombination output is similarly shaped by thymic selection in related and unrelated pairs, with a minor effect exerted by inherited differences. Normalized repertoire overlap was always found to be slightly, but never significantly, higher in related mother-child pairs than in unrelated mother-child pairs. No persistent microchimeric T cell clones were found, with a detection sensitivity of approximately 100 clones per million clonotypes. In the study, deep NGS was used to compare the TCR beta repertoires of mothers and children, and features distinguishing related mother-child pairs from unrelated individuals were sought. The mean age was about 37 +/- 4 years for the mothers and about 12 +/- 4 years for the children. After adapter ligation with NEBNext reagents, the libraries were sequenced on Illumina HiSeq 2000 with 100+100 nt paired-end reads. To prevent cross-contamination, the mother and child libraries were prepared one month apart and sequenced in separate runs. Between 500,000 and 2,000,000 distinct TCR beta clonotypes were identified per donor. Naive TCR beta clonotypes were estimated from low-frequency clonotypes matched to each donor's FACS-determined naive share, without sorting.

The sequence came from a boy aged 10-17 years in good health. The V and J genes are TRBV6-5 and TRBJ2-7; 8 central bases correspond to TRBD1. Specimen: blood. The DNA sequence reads TGTGCCAGCAGTTACACAGGGGGGCAAGGCTACTACTCCTACGAGCAGTACTTC. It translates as CASSYTGGQGYYSYEQYF.